Each of the 30 T cell receptor beta chains below was sequenced from the same sample in a study of T cell repertoires in cytomegalovirus infection. In TCRdb, the reads were re-called with MiXCR into one record per CDR3 protein. Altogether a few hundred thousand distinct CDR3 sequences are present, about 25% being singletons, with the ten largest covering 13%. These receptors' targets are unknown. Sequences were derived from cultured PBMCs, sampled from culture after CMV antigen stimulation. These receptors were obtained from a human donor in good health (CMV status not recorded). Some clones in this sample may be carry-over from other donors' samples.

This clonotype was seen a handful of times. This chain uses TRBV6-5 with TRBJ2-1; the D is unclear. Germline V gene sequence: CDR1 MNHEY, CDR2 SVGAGI. The V end lost 1 base, the J end lost 4 bases, and 5 bases lay between the germline ends. There are 13 residues in the CDR3. The CDR3 bases are TGTGCCAGCAGTTACTTCCCTTACAATGAGCAGTTCTTC. As protein: CASSYFPYNEQFF.

This clonotype was observed at least ten times. J is TRBJ2-2 and V is TRBV7-2; 13 nucleotides agree with TRBD2. This CDR3 has 19 amino acids. The J segment lost 5 bases and the V segment lost 3 bases, leaving 12 bases of the junction unmatched. CDR1 SGHTA and CDR2 FQGNSA come from the germline V gene. This CDR3 is CASSFPITSGRASTGELFF. Here the CDR3 DNA reads TGTGCCAGCAGCTTTCCGATAACTAGCGGGAGGGCCTCAACCGGGGAGCTGTTTTTT.

This clonotype was counted a few times. This chain links TRBV13 with TRBJ1-1; D remains ambiguous. Germline V CDR1 and CDR2: PRHDT, FYEKMQ (reference sequence). V lost 3 bases and J lost 5, with 7 bases in between. The CDR3 loop spans 12 amino acids. The CDR3 coding sequence is TGTGCCAGCAGCTTTAAACAGACTGAAGCTTTCTTT. Its protein is CASSFKQTEAFF.

This clonotype was counted ten times or more. The V gene is TRBV7-6, the J gene TRBJ2-5; weak D call: TRBD2 (5 bases). The CDR3 spans 13 residues. The germline CDR1 and CDR2 sequences are SGHVS and FNYEAQ. Between the trimmed V and J ends, which lost 1 base and 5 bases, there was a span of 8 bases. CDR3 DNA sequence: TGTGCCAGCAGCTTAGTGGAGCGGGAGACCCAGTACTTC. It translates to CASSLVERETQYF.

The chain recombines TRBV7-2 with TRBJ2-3; TRBD2 aligns across 8 bases. J was trimmed by 6 bases and V by 4 bases; bases with no gene match: 9. Germline V gene sequence: CDR1 SGHTA, CDR2 FQGNSA. The CDR3 runs 15 residues. The DNA for the CDR3 is TGTGCCAGCAGCTATCCCGGGGGGGGGGTGGATACGCAGTATTTT. Its protein is CASSYPGGGVDTQYF.

This clonotype was observed many times. The rearrangement joins TRBV7-8 to TRBJ1-5; 8 bases fit TRBD1. This CDR3 has 15 residues. J was trimmed by 5 bases and V by 5 bases; bases with no gene match: 8. Germline V gene lookup returns CDR1 SGHVS and CDR2 FQNEAQ. The CDR3 sequence: CASSPITGGHQPQHF. DNA for the CDR3: TGTGCCAGCAGCCCGATAACAGGGGGACATCAGCCCCAGCATTTT.

This clonotype is labeled medium-sized (0.01 to 0.1%). The chain links TRBV7-2 to TRBJ2-5; a weak D match, TRBD2 (5 bases). Trimming left V 5 bases short and J 4 bases short, with 20 bases between. Germline V gene lookup returns CDR1 SGHTA and CDR2 FQGNSA. This CDR3 spans 16 amino acids. CDR3 sequence reads: CASSERWRPPGETQYF. Here the CDR3 DNA reads TGTGCCAGCAGCGAACGGTGGAGGCCCCCCGGAGAGACCCAGTACTTC.

This clonotype was observed a few times. This rearrangement joins TRBV20-1 to TRBJ2-1; maybe TRBD1 (6 bases). The V and J ends lost 6 bases and 2 bases respectively, with 14 bases between them. Germline V gene data show CDR1 as DFQATT and CDR2 as SNEGSKA (reference sequence). This CDR3 is 14 amino acids long. The CDR3 DNA reads as TGCAGTGCAGGGACCGGACAGACCTACAATGAGCAGTTCTTC. Protein sequence: CSAGTGQTYNEQFF.

Many counts were recorded for this clonotype. V gene TRBV7-2 combines with J gene TRBJ2-5; D is uncertain. This CDR3 has 13 amino acids. The V end lost 0 bases, the J end lost 2 bases, and 4 bases lay between the germline ends. Germline values: CDR1 SGHTA, CDR2 FQGNSA. CDR3 DNA: TGTGCCAGCAGCTTAGCCCGTCAAGAGACCCAGTACTTC. Its translation: CASSLARQETQYF. Filled out from reference TRBV7-2 and TRBJ2-5, the complete variable domain reads GAGVSQSPSNKVTEKGKDVELRCDPISGHTALYWYRQSLGQGLEFLIYFQGNSAPDKSGLPSDRFSAERTGGSVSTLTIQRTQQEDSAVYLCASSLARQETQYFGPGTRLLVL.

The CDR3 nucleotides are TGTGCCAGCAGTTTCGGCCTTTTGGGCTACACCTTC. Translation: CASSFGLLGYTF. The rearrangement uses TRBV12-3 or TRBV12-4 and TRBJ1-2; no clear D gene. Trimming stripped 3 bases from V and 8 bases from J, with 10 bases between. This CDR3 is 12 amino acids long.

This clonotype was detected a few times. The CDR3 sequence: CASSYSGLYNEQFF. In DNA form, the CDR3 reads TGTGCCAGCAGTTACTCGGGACTTTACAATGAGCAGTTCTTC. The chain combines TRBV6-2 or TRBV6-3 with TRBJ2-1; D might be TRBD2 (6 bases). Trimming took 0 bases from V and 4 from J, leaving 7 bases between them. CDR1 is MNHEY, CDR2 SVGEGT, per germline. The CDR3 is 14 residues long.

This clonotype was seen at least ten times. The rearrangement uses TRBV7-2 and TRBJ1-2; possible D gene TRBD1, 6 bases. This CDR3 has 15 residues. From germline, CDR1 is SGHTA and CDR2 FQGNSA. Trimming pared 5 bases from V and 2 bases from J, leaving 15 bases between. DNA for the CDR3: TGTGCCAGCAGCCAACAGGGAATACCCAACTATGGCTACACCTTC. As protein: CASSQQGIPNYGYTF. The whole variable domain, filled in from reference TRBV7-2 and TRBJ1-2, reads GAGVSQSPSNKVTEKGKDVELRCDPISGHTALYWYRQSLGQGLEFLIYFQGNSAPDKSGLPSDRFSAERTGGSVSTLTIQRTQQEDSAVYLCASSQQGIPNYGYTFGSGTRLTVV.

V gene TRBV5-4 combines with J gene TRBJ2-4; perhaps TRBD2 as D (6 bases). There are 16 residues in the CDR3. Germline V gene data show CDR1 as SGHNT and CDR2 as YYREEE (reference sequence). The V gene lost 4 bases and the J gene lost 0 bases, with 14 bases spanning the gap. The DNA for the CDR3 is TGTGCCAGCAGCGCCAGCGGGTCTTTAGCCAAAAACATTCAGTACTTC. Its protein product is CASSASGSLAKNIQYF.

This clonotype was picked up a small number of times. The chain has TRBV6-2 or TRBV6-3 and TRBJ2-7; D gene uncertain. The CDR3 length is 14 residues. CDR1 and CDR2 from the germline V gene are MNHEY and SVGEGT. The germline V and J ends were trimmed by 0 bases and 3 bases, with 9 bases remaining between them. CDR3 residues: CASSYSEYGYEQYF. CDR3 sequence (DNA): TGTGCCAGCAGTTACTCGGAATACGGCTACGAGCAGTACTTC.

The rearrangement uses TRBV5-6 and TRBJ2-1; 8 bases are a match to TRBD2. Trimming at V came to 0 bases and at J to 2 bases, leaving 4 bases not matched to a gene. Germline CDR1 reads SGHDT; CDR2 reads YYEEEE. The CDR3 sequence is 16 residues long. CDR3 nucleotide sequence: TGTGCCAGCAGCTTGGATCTTAGCGGGACCTACAATGAGCAGTTCTTC. Translated, it gives CASSLDLSGTYNEQFF.

The table lists this clonotype with a few counts. The chain uses TRBV29-1 and TRBJ2-5; D unclear. This CDR3 contains 13 residues. Trimming shortened V by 3 bases and J by 5 bases, and 13 bases separated the two germline ends. Germline values: CDR1 SQVTM, CDR2 ANQGSEA. CDR3 in amino acids: CSVDIALGETQYF. The CDR3 nucleotides are TGCAGCGTTGACATTGCACTCGGGGAGACCCAGTACTTC.

J is TRBJ1-4 and V is TRBV4-3; D possibly corresponds to TRBD1 (5 bases). Germline loops: CDR1 LGHNA, CDR2 YSLEER. Trimming cost V 4 bases and J 7 bases, with 16 bases left between them. This CDR3 is 15 amino acids long. CDR3 DNA: TGCGCCAGCAGCCTAGGGGTGGGTCTTGGTGAAAAACTGTTTTTT. Residues: CASSLGVGLGEKLFF.

Only a few counts were recorded for this clonotype. The chain has TRBV3-1 and TRBJ2-1, with D possibly being TRBD1 or TRBD2 (5 bases each). This CDR3 spans 16 amino acids. In germline, CDR1 is LGHDT, CDR2 YNNKEL (reference sequence). Trimming stripped 1 base from V and 9 bases from J, with 19 bases between. The CDR3 coding sequence is TGTGCCAGCAGCCAAGGGGGGACCGGGCGAATCGGTGAGCAGTTCTTC. This encodes CASSQGGTGRIGEQFF.

This chain joins TRBV20-1 and TRBJ2-1; weak D call: TRBD2 (5 bases). The V end lost 2 bases, the J end lost 8 bases, and 13 bases lay between the germline ends. The length of the CDR3 is 13 residues. From germline, CDR1 is DFQATT and CDR2 SNEGSKA (reference sequence). The CDR3 loop is CSARRGGVDEQFF. The CDR3 DNA follows: TGCAGTGCTAGACGGGGTGGAGTAGATGAGCAGTTCTTC.

This clonotype was seen many times. This chain links TRBV7-9 with TRBJ2-2; 8 nucleotides line up with TRBD2. Looked up from germline, CDR1 is SEHNR and CDR2 is FQNEAQ (reference sequence). Trimming took 0 bases from V and 6 from J; bases not matched to a gene: 6. This CDR3 is built from 16 residues. The CDR3 loop reads CASSLAAGAVAGELFF. The DNA for the CDR3 is TGTGCCAGCAGCTTAGCAGCGGGAGCCGTCGCCGGGGAGCTGTTTTTT.

This clonotype came up once. The junction differs from germline at one of its ends, possibly a read error. The J gene is TRBJ1-1, the V gene TRBV27; no definite D call. The germline gives CDR1 MNHEY, CDR2 SMNVEV (reference sequence). The CDR3 covers 13 residues. The CDR3 nucleotides read TGTGCCAGCGGTTTTCGTCAAGGCACTGAAGCTTTCTTT. Its translation is CASGFRQGTEAFF.

The CDR3 sequence: CASSPALSIHNYGYTF. The CDR3, as DNA: TGTGCCAGCAGTCCAGCCCTATCGATACATAACTATGGCTACACCTTC. V and J are TRBV28 and TRBJ1-2; D ambiguous. The CDR3 sequence is 16 residues long. The V gene's germline CDR1 is MDHEN and CDR2 SYDVKM. V gave up 5 bases and J gave up 1 base, with 17 bases separating them.

This clonotype has only a few counts. The V gene is TRBV4-2, the J gene TRBJ2-3; 11 nucleotides match TRBD2. CDR1 and CDR2 from the germline V gene are LGHNA and YNFKEQ. With V trimmed by 0 bases and J by 9 bases, 8 bases remained unmatched. This CDR3 region has 16 residues. The CDR3 sequence: CASSQDLLAGGPTQYF. The DNA of the CDR3 is TGTGCCAGCAGCCAAGATCTCCTAGCGGGAGGCCCAACGCAGTATTTT.

A word on this clonotype: The junction does not match germline at one end; this may be a read error. The chain recombines TRBV19 with TRBJ1-1; 8 bases match TRBD1. The CDR3 length is 15 residues. The V gene's germline CDR1 is LNHDA and CDR2 SQIVND (reference sequence). CDR3 sequence (DNA): TGTGCCAGTAATATAGGACAGGGTGTAAGCACTGAAGCTTTCTTT. This codes for CASNIGQGVSTEAFF.

Only a few counts were recorded for this clonotype. V and J are TRBV7-8 and TRBJ2-7; TRBD2 matches at 7 bases. There are 14 residues in the CDR3. V was clipped by 3 bases and J by 2 bases; unmatched bases: 4. CDR1 and CDR2 from the germline V gene are SGHVS and FQNEAQ. Written as DNA, the CDR3 is TGTGCCAGCAGCTTTGGGGGAGGGCCCTACGAGCAGTACGTC. Protein sequence: CASSFGGGPYEQYV.

The genes are TRBV7-2 and TRBJ2-5; no definite D call. V was shortened by 1 base and J by 2 bases, with 8 bases between the two germline ends. The CDR3 is 14 residues long. Per the germline V gene, CDR1 is SGHTA and CDR2 is FQGNSA. CDR3 sequence (DNA): TGTGCCAGCAGCTTAGTTTTTGGGCAAGAGACCCAGTACTTC. It specifies CASSLVFGQETQYF.

Details on this clonotype: Compared with germline, one end of the junction differs, possibly owing to a read error. This chain connects TRBV7-6 to TRBJ2-1; perhaps TRBD2 as D (6 bases). The CDR3 consists of 17 residues. CDR1 and CDR2 from the germline V gene are SGHVS and FNYEAQ. Written as DNA, the CDR3 is TGTGCCAGAAGCTTAGTCGGAGGAGGGAGTTCCTACAATGAGCAGTTCTTC. It translates to CARSLVGGGSSYNEQFF.

This clonotype has a count of ten or more. J is TRBJ2-1 and V is TRBV7-7, with D hard to call. Per germline, CDR1 SSHAT and CDR2 FNYEAQ (reference sequence). This CDR3 contains 13 residues. V was trimmed by 1 base and J by 8 bases, leaving 9 bases between them. CDR3 region: CASSLDSTHEQFF. The CDR3 DNA reads as TGTGCCAGCAGCTTAGACAGTACACATGAGCAGTTCTTC. Drawing the rest from reference TRBV7-7 and TRBJ2-1, the complete variable domain is GAGVSQSPRYKVTKRGQDVTLRCDPISSHATLYWYQQALGQGPEFLTYFNYEAQPDKSGLPSDRFSAERPEGSISTLTIQRTEQRDSAMYRCASSLDSTHEQFFGPGTRLTVL.

This clonotype was seen ten or more times. This chain connects TRBV12-3 or TRBV12-4 to TRBJ2-1, with 9 bases lining up with TRBD2. The V and J ends lost 2 bases and 8 bases, in that order; junction bases with no gene match: 7. The CDR3 consists of 15 residues. The CDR3 loop reads CASSLRLAGRDEQFF. The CDR3 region has the DNA TGTGCCAGCAGTTTAAGGCTAGCGGGAAGAGATGAGCAGTTCTTC.

The chain recombines TRBV12-3 or TRBV12-4 with TRBJ2-5; TRBD2 agrees at 9 bases. This CDR3 spans 17 amino acids. The trim removed 5 bases at V and 4 bases at J, leaving 14 bases unmatched. CDR3 residues: CASSPGYSGRVGETQYF. The DNA for the CDR3 is TGTGCCAGCAGTCCCGGATATAGCGGGAGAGTGGGAGAGACCCAGTACTTC.